This T cell receptor beta chain was recovered during a study of cytomegalovirus exposure and HLA in healthy donors. Study in general: Previous work identified 117 million unique TCR beta sequences from 150 million to 200 million T cells.

This clone was detected a few times. Each of the donors was a healthy bone marrow donor. The CDR3 extends over 16 amino acids. V dropped 5 bases and J dropped 6 bases, with 21 bases sitting between them. From germline, CDR1 is MNHEY and CDR2 SMNVEV (reference sequence). 60 Vbeta and 13 Jbeta primers were used in PCR. Authors' methods: In a later analysis, the count reached 76 million or so unique TCR beta chains, with 10 million to 14 million shared. Profiling relied on immunoSEQ multiplex PCR, and the TCRdb table lists in-frame clones only, not all of them. V, J and clone size reflect that table, while D and trimming were determined from the DNA. The data show over 75,000 clones, approximately 84% seen once.

The genes are TRBV27 and TRBJ2-3, with a tentative D call TRBD1 (7 bases). The sequence was collected from a woman aged 50 to 60 in good health and CMV-seronegative. Sequences were obtained from PBMCs. The CDR3 DNA follows: TGTGCCAGCAGTAAACCGACTAGGGGGCCAACGGATACGCAGTATTTT. Protein: CASSKPTRGPTDTQYF.